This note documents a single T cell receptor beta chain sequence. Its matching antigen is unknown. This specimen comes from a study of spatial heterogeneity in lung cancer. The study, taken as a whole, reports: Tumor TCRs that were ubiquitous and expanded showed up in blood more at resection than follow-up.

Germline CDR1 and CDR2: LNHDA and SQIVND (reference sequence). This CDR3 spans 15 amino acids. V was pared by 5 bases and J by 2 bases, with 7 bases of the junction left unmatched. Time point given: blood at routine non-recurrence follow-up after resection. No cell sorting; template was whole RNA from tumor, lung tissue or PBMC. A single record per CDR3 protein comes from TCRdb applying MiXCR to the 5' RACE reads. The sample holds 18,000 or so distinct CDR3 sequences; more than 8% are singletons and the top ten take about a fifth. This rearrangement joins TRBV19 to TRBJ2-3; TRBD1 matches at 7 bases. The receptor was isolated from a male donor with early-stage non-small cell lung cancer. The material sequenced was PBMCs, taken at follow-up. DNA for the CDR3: TGTGCCAGTAGTCCCCGGGACAGCTACACAGATACGCAGTATTTT. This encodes CASSPRDSYTDTQYF.